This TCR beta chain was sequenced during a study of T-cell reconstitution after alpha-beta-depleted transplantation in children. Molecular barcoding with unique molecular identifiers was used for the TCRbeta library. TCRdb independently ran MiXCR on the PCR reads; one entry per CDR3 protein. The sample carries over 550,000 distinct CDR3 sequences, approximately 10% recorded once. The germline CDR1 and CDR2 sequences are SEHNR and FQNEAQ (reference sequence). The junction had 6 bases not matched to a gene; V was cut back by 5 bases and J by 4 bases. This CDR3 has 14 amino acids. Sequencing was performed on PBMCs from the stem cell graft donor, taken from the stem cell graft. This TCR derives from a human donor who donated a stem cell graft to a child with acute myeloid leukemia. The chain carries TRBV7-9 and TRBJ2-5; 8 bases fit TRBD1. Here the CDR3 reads CASSLRGRRETQYF. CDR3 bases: TGTGCCAGCAGCCTCAGGGGGCGAAGAGAGACCCAGTACTTC.